This T cell receptor (beta chain) was sequenced during a study of blood T cell repertoires in COVID-19. The wider study: Specimens from acute and convalescent COVID-19 originated in the United States, Italy and Spain. PBMCs, B-cell-depleted T cells, or T cells were the source of the cDNA or gDNA that made up the material.

Trimming stripped 7 bases from V and 6 bases from J, with 22 bases between. The CDR3 has 16 amino acids. Germline CDR1 reads SGHDT; CDR2 reads YYEEEE. Clones were sequenced by immunoSEQ multiplex PCR, and TCRdb holds only the in-frame ones, with some missing. In the table there are some 270,000 clones, 85% to 90% of which are singletons. The chain links TRBV5-6 to TRBJ2-2; TRBD1 might be the D (6 bases). The specimen sequenced was peripheral blood. This receptor was identified in a man aged 25-40 years with acute or convalescent COVID-19. The CDR3 coding sequence is TGTGCCAGCTCATTTGGGGGCAGGGCCCGTGCCGGGGAGCTGTTTTTT. The encoded protein is CASSFGGRARAGELFF. The whole variable domain, remainder taken from reference TRBV5-6 and TRBJ2-2, is DAGVTQSPTHLIKTRGQQVTLRCSPKSGHDTVSWYQQALGQGPQFIFQYYEEEERQRGNFPDRFSGHQFPNYSSELNVNALLLGDSALYLCASSFGGRARAGELFFGEGSRLTVL.